This TCR beta chain derives from a study of cytomegalovirus exposure and HLA in healthy donors. Trimming at V came to 3 bases and at J to 5 bases, leaving 12 bases not matched to a gene. Germline V lookup: CDR1 SGHNT, CDR2 YYREEE (reference sequence). This CDR3 is built from 16 residues. 13 Jbeta primers and 60 Vbeta primers were used for the PCR. Profiled with immunoSEQ multiplex PCR; TCRdb holds only in-frame clones, not every one. Seen here are about 89,000 clones, approximately 80% observed once, and the top ten hold around 3.5%. This clone has only a few counts. The rearrangement uses TRBV5-4 and TRBJ2-5, with 8 bases that match TRBD2. The source material was PBMCs. The source is a man in his thirties or forties in good health and CMV-seronegative. The CDR3 region is CASSYTGLVKGETQYF. The CDR3 nucleotides are TGTGCCAGCAGCTACACGGGACTAGTCAAGGGGGAGACCCAGTACTTC. Full variable domain (outside the CDR3, taken from reference TRBV5-4 and TRBJ2-5): ETGVTQSPTHLIKTRGQQVTLRCSSQSGHNTVSWYQQALGQGPQFIFQYYREEENGRGNFPPRFSGLQFPNYSSELNVNALELDDSALYLCASSYTGLVKGETQYFGPGTRLLVL.